The 27 T cell receptor beta chains listed next were all sequenced from one sample in a study of T cell repertoires in cytomegalovirus infection (dated by TCRdb to between 2017 and 2020). Sequencing took place on an Illumina HiSeq 1500. TCRdb itself trimmed the public reads at Q25 with fastp, ran MiXCR and retained productive beta chains. Each record represents a unique CDR3 protein, reported with the most common genes and DNA among its rows. This sample is represented by approximately 750,000 distinct CDR3 sequences; about 40% of them were singletons. Together, the top ten hold around 2.8% of the sample. Sequencing was done on a sample of PBMCs. The receptors derive from a human donor in good health (CMV status not recorded). Some clones in this sample may be carry-over from other donors' samples.

The V call is TRBV7-2, the J call TRBJ1-1; D gene unclear. V lost 2 bases to trimming and J lost 10 bases, with 8 bases between them. The CDR3 totals 11 residues. Germline CDR1 is SGHTA and CDR2 is FQGNSA. CDR3 DNA sequence: TGTGCCAGCAGCTTAATTCCCCCAGCTTTCTTT. This codes for CASSLIPPAFF.

This rearrangement joins TRBV4-1 to TRBJ1-4; the D is unclear. CDR3 size: 14 residues. Germline V gene data show CDR1 as MGHRA and CDR2 as YSYEKL. Trimming left V 2 bases short and J 6 bases short, with 10 bases between. The DNA of the CDR3 is TGCGCCAGCAGCCAACTCCCGACTGATGAAAAACTGTTTTTT. It translates to CASSQLPTDEKLFF.

On this clonotype: The CDR3 carries no conserved terminal phenylalanine or tryptophan, so it likely arises from a read error. The chain employs TRBV7-2 and TRBJ1-5, with D possibly matching TRBD1 (5 bases). The CDR3 extends over 15 amino acids. Germline V lookup: CDR1 SGHTA, CDR2 FQGNSA. The V and J ends lost 1 base and 1 base respectively, with 8 bases between them. CDR3 in DNA: TGTGCCAGCAGCTTAGGTGGGGGGAGCAATCAGCCCCAGCATTGT. Its protein is CASSLGGGSNQPQHC.

This clonotype was observed a handful of times. V is TRBV15 and J is TRBJ2-2; a weak D match, TRBD2 (6 bases). The CDR3 totals 16 residues. V lost 0 bases, J lost 0 bases, and 8 bases lay in between. Germline V gene data show CDR1 as LNHNV and CDR2 as YYDKDF (reference sequence). CDR3 loop: CATSRDRDSNTGELFF. CDR3 nucleotides: TGTGCCACCAGCAGAGACAGGGACTCGAACACCGGGGAGCTGTTTTTT.

This clonotype was recorded once. The chain links TRBV7-2 to TRBJ2-1; possibly TRBD2 for D (5 bases). CDR3 size: 12 residues. Trimming cost V 11 bases and J 6 bases, with 14 bases left between them. CDR1 and CDR2 from the germline V gene are SGHTA and FQGNSA. The CDR3 spells CAALAYSNEQFF. CDR3 sequence (DNA): TGTGCCGCCCTAGCATATTCCAATGAGCAGTTCTTC.

This clonotype was recorded many times. This rearrangement joins TRBV7-2 to TRBJ1-5, with D perhaps TRBD1 (5 bases). This CDR3 is built from 15 residues. The V and J ends lost 2 bases and 7 bases respectively, with 15 bases between them. Germline V CDR1 and CDR2: SGHTA, FQGNSA. This chain's CDR3 is CASSLWGGSEQPQHF. The CDR3 DNA follows: TGTGCCAGCAGCTTATGGGGGGGAAGTGAACAGCCCCAGCATTTT.

This clonotype has only a few counts. The chain joins TRBV12-3 or TRBV12-4 to TRBJ2-3; 7 bases agree with TRBD2. This CDR3 has 16 residues. J gave up 1 base and V 5 bases, and 9 bases lay outside the gene matches. The CDR3 is CASSPPILAGTDTQYF. The CDR3 DNA follows: TGTGCCAGCAGTCCGCCGATTCTAGCGGGCACAGATACGCAGTATTTT.

This rearrangement joins TRBV28 to TRBJ2-5; the D is unclear. The germline gives CDR1 MDHEN, CDR2 SYDVKM. The V end was cut by 4 bases, the J end by 2 bases, with 17 bases between. The CDR3 length is 16 residues. The CDR3 coding sequence is TGTGCCAGCAGTTCTTTGCAGTACCCGCCTCAAGAGACCCAGTACTTC. Encoded protein: CASSSLQYPPQETQYF.

The chain's CDR3 is CASSSGRDANYGYTF. CDR3 nucleotide sequence: TGTGCCAGCAGTTCTGGCAGGGACGCTAACTATGGCTACACCTTC. V and J are TRBV6-5 and TRBJ1-2; maybe TRBD1 (5 bases). From germline, CDR1 is MNHEY and CDR2 SVGAGI. The germline V and J ends were trimmed by 4 bases and 0 bases, with 12 bases remaining between them. The CDR3 extends over 15 amino acids.

Note on this clonotype: This is likely a read error, given that the CDR3 carries no conserved phenylalanine or tryptophan at its end. As DNA, the CDR3 is TGTGCCAGCAGTCTACAGGGGGCGGAAGCTGAAGCTTTCTTG. Residues: CASSLQGAEAEAFL. This chain links TRBV6-5 with TRBJ1-1; 9 positions match TRBD1. Germline assignment: CDR1 MNHEY and CDR2 SVGAGI. V lost 5 bases and J lost 6; bases outside the gene matches: 7. The CDR3 has 14 amino acids.

This clonotype was seen only a few times. The chain joins TRBV10-3 to TRBJ2-7; either TRBD1 or TRBD2 may fit D (5 bases each). Germline CDR1 ENHRY, CDR2 SYGVKD. The CDR3 is 12 residues long. V dropped 2 bases and J dropped 7 bases, with 9 bases sitting between them. As DNA, the CDR3 is TGTGCCATCAGTGAGACCGGGGCGGAGCAGTACTTC. Protein: CAISETGAEQYF.

The chain is built from TRBV29-1 and TRBJ1-3, with D perhaps matching TRBD1 (6 bases). The CDR3 has 14 amino acids. Germline V gene lookup returns CDR1 SQVTM and CDR2 ANQGSEA. V lost 7 bases and J lost 0, with 13 bases in between. The CDR3 spells CSAPPRGSGNTIYF. CDR3 sequence (DNA): TGCAGCGCCCCACCCAGGGGCTCTGGAAACACCATATATTTT.

V and J are TRBV5-5 and TRBJ2-2; TRBD2 might be the D (6 bases). Per germline, CDR1 SGHKS and CDR2 YYEKEE (reference sequence). The CDR3 has 14 amino acids. V shed 4 bases and J shed 7 bases, with 14 bases lying between them. Here the CDR3 DNA reads TGTGCCAGCAGCCTCATGAGGGAGGTCGGGGAGCTGTTTTTT. This gives the protein CASSLMREVGELFF.

Concerning this clonotype: Given a much more abundant clone one base away, this may be a read error. This CDR3 fails to terminate in the conserved phenylalanine or tryptophan, so it likely reflects a read error. The chain's CDR3 is CASSLHASTEAFC. The CDR3 DNA sequence: TGTGCCAGCAGCTTACATGCGAGCACTGAAGCTTTCTGT. The chain combines TRBV7-2 with TRBJ1-1; D gene uncertain. The CDR3 is made up of 13 amino acids. Trimming removed 2 bases from V and 4 bases from J, with 8 bases in between. The germline V gene has CDR1 SGHTA and CDR2 FQGNSA.

This clonotype has a count of ten or more. The chain couples TRBV14 to TRBJ1-1, with D unresolved. Trimming removed 0 bases at V and 4 bases at J, with 6 bases between. CDR3 length equals 13 residues. Germline CDR1 reads SGHDN; CDR2 reads FVKESK. CDR3 in amino acids: CASSQDRGTEAFF. The DNA for the CDR3 is TGTGCCAGCAGCCAAGATCGGGGCACTGAAGCTTTCTTT.

The chain recombines TRBV2 with TRBJ2-3, with D possibly matching TRBD2 (7 bases). Germline V gives CDR1 SNHLY, CDR2 FYNNEI. V dropped 6 bases and J dropped 8 bases, with 15 bases sitting between them. There are 13 residues in the CDR3. The CDR3: CASSGRGGFTQYF. CDR3 nucleotide sequence: TGTGCCAGCAGCGGAAGGGGGGGCTTTACGCAGTATTTT.

Note on this clonotype: An end of the junction does not agree with germline; a read error may underlie this. The chain carries TRBV6-6 and TRBJ1-2; TRBD1 matches 8 bases. This CDR3 contains 17 residues. In germline, CDR1 is MNHNY, CDR2 SVGAGI (reference sequence). The CDR3 region is CANSPLGTGTSNYGYTF. CDR3 bases: TGTGCCAACAGTCCCCTAGGGACAGGTACCTCTAACTATGGCTACACCTTC.

The chain couples TRBV28 to TRBJ2-7; TRBD1 might be the D (6 bases). V was cut by 2 bases and J by 2 bases, with 10 bases left in between. The CDR3 extends over 14 amino acids. Per germline, CDR1 MDHEN and CDR2 SYDVKM. CDR3 in DNA: TGTGCCAGCAGTTTACCCTACAGGGCCTACGAGCAGTACTTC. It is translated as CASSLPYRAYEQYF.

This clonotype was observed a few times. This chain uses TRBV18 with TRBJ1-2, with 8 positions matching TRBD1. J gave up 4 bases and V 5 bases, and 6 bases lay outside the gene matches. CDR3 length: 14 amino acids. Per germline, CDR1 KGHSH and CDR2 LQKENI. CDR3 region: CASSEGQGTYGYTF. CDR3 coding DNA: TGTGCCAGCTCAGAAGGACAGGGCACCTATGGCTACACCTTC.

Concerning this clonotype: Without the conserved terminal phenylalanine or tryptophan, this CDR3 likely stems from a read error. The V call is TRBV7-2, the J call TRBJ2-1; TRBD2 matches 9 bases. The CDR3 covers 17 residues. Trimming took 5 bases from V and 4 from J; bases not matched to a gene: 12. Germline V lookup: CDR1 SGHTA, CDR2 FQGNSA. This CDR3 is CASSGSRSSGKYNEQFC. The CDR3 nucleotides are TGTGCCAGCAGCGGCTCCCGGTCTAGCGGGAAATACAATGAGCAGTTCTGC.

The chain combines TRBV14 with TRBJ2-1; D is possibly TRBD1 or TRBD2 (5 bases each). Germline CDR1 is SGHDN and CDR2 is FVKESK. CDR3 length: 15 residues. Trimming shortened V by 2 bases and J by 6 bases, and 14 bases separated the two germline ends. CDR3 bases: TGTGCCAGCAGCCAAAGCCCCGGTGGGGGCAATGAGCAGTTCTTC. It is translated as CASSQSPGGGNEQFF.

The chain uses TRBV5-6 and TRBJ2-3, with 7 bases that match TRBD2. This CDR3 has 14 amino acids. The germline CDR1 and CDR2 sequences are SGHDT and YYEEEE. Trimming took 7 bases from V and 0 from J; bases not matched to a gene: 5. The CDR3: CASGRDGSTDTQYF. CDR3 DNA sequence: TGTGCCAGCGGGAGGGACGGTAGCACAGATACGCAGTATTTT.

The chain employs TRBV2 and TRBJ2-5; weak D call: TRBD1 (5 bases). This CDR3 region has 18 residues. Trimming cost V 6 bases and J 1 base, with 24 bases left between them. Germline lookup yields CDR1 SNHLY and CDR2 FYNNEI. CDR3 sequence (DNA): TGTGCCAGCAGGCAGAAACGACAGTTCCCTAGAATCCAAGAGACCCAGTACTTC. The encoded protein is CASRQKRQFPRIQETQYF.

This clonotype has at least ten counts. The chain employs TRBV11-1 and TRBJ2-7, with unresolved D. The CDR3 extends over 14 amino acids. Germline CDR1 is SGHAT and CDR2 is FQDESV (reference sequence). V lost 5 bases to trimming and J lost 6 bases, with 17 bases between them. CDR3 in DNA: TGTGCCAGCAGCCCGAAAGGGCCATTCGGCGAGCAGTACTTC. Translation: CASSPKGPFGEQYF. Together with reference TRBV11-1 and TRBJ2-7, the CDR3 gives the full variable domain: EAEVAQSPRYKITEKSQAVAFWCDPISGHATLYWYRQILGQGPELLVQFQDESVVDDSQLPKDRFSAERLKGVDSTLKIQPAELGDSAMYLCASSPKGPFGEQYFGPGTRLTVT.

This chain joins TRBV13 and TRBJ2-7; tentative D call: TRBD1 (6 bases). V lost 4 bases to trimming and J lost 4 bases, with 20 bases between them. The CDR3 spans 16 residues. In germline, CDR1 is PRHDT, CDR2 FYEKMQ (reference sequence). The CDR3 here is CASSSSPGTPVYEQYF. In DNA, the CDR3 is TGTGCCAGCAGCTCCTCTCCCGGGACACCGGTTTACGAGCAGTACTTC.

This clonotype was counted only a few times. V gene TRBV7-9 combines with J gene TRBJ2-3, with D perhaps TRBD1 (6 bases). The ends were cut back, 0 bases at V and 1 base at J, with 14 bases in the middle. The CDR3 consists of 17 residues. Germline V gene lookup returns CDR1 SEHNR and CDR2 FQNEAQ (reference sequence). The CDR3 coding sequence is TGTGCCAGCAGCTTAGCCAACTACAGGGTACGCACAGATACGCAGTATTTT. Translation gives CASSLANYRVRTDTQYF. The variable domain in full, with the rest retrieved from reference TRBV7-9 and TRBJ2-3, is DTGVSQNPRHKITKRGQNVTFRCDPISEHNRLYWYRQTLGQGPEFLTYFQNEAQLEKSRLLSDRFSAERPKGSFSTLEIQRTEQGDSAMYLCASSLANYRVRTDTQYFGPGTRLTVL.

This clonotype was observed a single time. An end of the junction differs from the germline gene, which may be a read error. CDR3 region: CACRGHLWGTEAFF. In DNA form, the CDR3 reads TGTGCCTGCAGGGGACACTTGTGGGGAACTGAAGCTTTCTTT. This sequence joins TRBV6-1 and TRBJ1-1; perhaps TRBD1 as D (6 bases). Germline V lookup: CDR1 MNHNS, CDR2 SASEGT. CDR3 length: 14 amino acids.